This T cell receptor beta chain was recovered during a study of T cells in Graves' hyperthyroidism and ophthalmopathy. The germline V gene has CDR1 KGHSH and CDR2 LQKENI. The CDR3 spans 14 residues. The ends were cut back, 3 bases at V and 6 bases at J, with 15 bases in the middle. This clonotype has a count of ten or more. RNA transcripts provided the source from which TCR beta CDR3 regions were amplified. The primer set for the first-round RT-PCR of the TCR CDR3 was HTBI. TCRdb itself ran the multiplex PCR reads through MiXCR, one entry per CDR3 protein. The table includes fewer than 350,000 distinct CDR3 sequences, roughly an eighth detected once. Exclusions: uncontrolled infection, other autoimmune disease, pregnancy, lactation. Clinical symptoms, serum thyroxine, TRAb, thyroid ultrasound and orbital computed tomography informed diagnoses.

The chain links TRBV18 to TRBJ2-7; no definite D call. The origin of this receptor is a woman between 40 and 55 years old with Graves' hyperthyroidism. The specimen was blood. The CDR3, as DNA: TGTGCCAGCTCACCCCCCGAGGCTACCCCCGAGCAGTACTTC. It is translated as CASSPPEATPEQYF.